Below are 26 T cell receptor beta chains sequenced from a single sample in a study of Graves' ophthalmopathy and Graves' hyperthyroidism. The sequenced template was RNA, covering the TCR beta CDR3 region. First-round RT-PCR used HTBI primers; second-round multiplex PCR followed. One entry per CDR3 protein results from TCRdb running MiXCR on the multiplex PCR reads. The top ten clones hold roughly 6% of a sample with about 160,000 distinct CDR3 sequences, roughly two fifths of them seen once. Sequenced sample: peripheral blood. Source of these receptors: a woman aged 40 to 50 with Graves' ophthalmopathy.

This clonotype was recorded many times. The rearrangement links TRBV11-2 to TRBJ1-3; D is uncertain. Germline V gene sequence: CDR1 SGHAT, CDR2 FQNNGV. V gave up 1 base and J gave up 4 bases, with 8 bases separating them. The CDR3 totals 14 residues. The CDR3 region has the DNA TGTGCCAGCAGCTTAGCTCTTGCCGGAAACACCATATATTTT. Amino acids: CASSLALAGNTIYF.

This clonotype was recorded at least ten times. The chain joins TRBV10-3 to TRBJ1-5, with D possibly TRBD1 on 6 matching bases. From germline, CDR1 is ENHRY and CDR2 SYGVKD. The germline V and J ends were trimmed by 9 bases and 2 bases, with 14 bases remaining between them. The CDR3 runs 14 residues. The CDR3 DNA sequence: TGTGCCATAGGGGGGGCTGGGGGCAATCAGCCCCAGCATTTT. It codes for CAIGGAGGNQPQHF.

This clonotype was seen ten or more times. This chain connects TRBV12-3 or TRBV12-4 to TRBJ2-7; 9 bases fit TRBD1. V gave up 6 bases and J gave up 2 bases; unmatched junction bases: 8. The CDR3 extends over 15 amino acids. The CDR3 sequence is CASSKTGGVPYEQYF. The CDR3 DNA reads as TGTGCCAGCAGCAAAACAGGGGGCGTCCCCTACGAGCAGTACTTC.

In this sample, this clonotype turned up many times. The CDR3 end shows no conserved phenylalanine or tryptophan, and so a read error is likely. The gene calls are TRBV12-3 or TRBV12-4 and TRBJ2-7; TRBD1 might be the D (5 bases). This CDR3 comprises 13 residues. V was pared by 5 bases and J by 7 bases, with 15 bases between. CDR3 sequence (DNA): TGTGCCAGCAGTCAATCCGGACATCGGGAGCAGTACCTC. Amino acid sequence: CASSQSGHREQYL.

This clonotype has a count of ten or more. The V and J genes are TRBV10-3 and TRBJ1-5; D perhaps matches TRBD1 (5 bases). Trimming cost V 10 bases and J 5 bases, with 12 bases left between them. Germline CDR1 and CDR2: ENHRY and SYGVKD. The CDR3 runs 12 residues. The chain's CDR3 is CATGGNDQPQHF. The CDR3, as DNA: TGTGCCACGGGGGGGAACGATCAGCCCCAGCATTTT.

V usage is TRBV2 and J usage is TRBJ1-1; D is undetermined. Deletions cut 10 bases from V and 1 base from J, with 13 bases between. The CDR3 consists of 13 residues. The germline gives CDR1 SNHLY, CDR2 FYNNEI. This CDR3 reads CATRRGANTEAFF. In DNA, the CDR3 is TGTGCCACCCGTCGGGGAGCGAACACTGAAGCTTTCTTT.

This clonotype appeared many times. The chain recombines TRBV9 with TRBJ1-1, with 7 bases lining up with TRBD1. The trim removed 3 bases at V and 0 bases at J, leaving 11 bases unmatched. The CDR3 length is 17 residues. CDR1 SGDLS and CDR2 YYNGEE come from the germline V gene. CDR3 sequence reads: CASSAPGGQTLNTEAFF. CDR3 DNA sequence: TGTGCCAGCAGCGCCCCGGGGGGACAGACCTTGAACACTGAAGCTTTCTTT.

This clonotype was recorded many times. The genes are TRBV5-1 and TRBJ2-4, with 7 bases fitting TRBD2. The CDR3 has 14 residues. Germline V CDR1 and CDR2: SGHRS, YFSETQ. V shed 3 bases and J 8 bases; nucleotides not matched to a gene: 8. The DNA for the CDR3 is TGCGCCAGCAGCTGGGGGGGGGATCGGGACATTCAGTACTTC. Protein product: CASSWGGDRDIQYF.

This clonotype came up many times. This chain joins TRBV12-3 or TRBV12-4 and TRBJ1-3, with TRBD1 matching 7 bases. V dropped 5 bases and J dropped 0; count of bases not matched to a gene: 1. CDR3 length: 14 amino acids. The CDR3 DNA reads as TGTGCCAGCAGTCGGACAGGCTCTGGAAACACCATATATTTT. Translating gives CASSRTGSGNTIYF.

This clonotype was detected ten times or more. The limits of the CDR3 on the DNA are not certain, so only TCRdb's listed CDR3 is given. This chain connects TRBV20-1 to TRBJ2-2; the table assigns TRBD1, which was not confirmed against the DNA. CDR1 is DFQATT and CDR2 is SNEGSKA in the germline V gene (reference sequence). The CDR3 numbers 13 amino acids, ends counted. The CDR3 protein is CSAWGEGTGELFF.

This clonotype has a count of ten or more. The chain links TRBV19 to TRBJ2-7, with 9 positions matching TRBD1. The junction had 4 bases not matched to a gene; V was cut back by 8 bases and J by 2 bases. This CDR3 comprises 13 residues. Germline V CDR1 and CDR2: LNHDA, SQIVND (reference sequence). The CDR3 is CASARDRAYEQYF. The CDR3 DNA reads TGTGCCAGTGCGAGGGACAGGGCCTACGAGCAGTACTTC.

This clonotype was found once. This chain links TRBV19 with TRBJ2-7, with 8 bases aligning to TRBD2. The CDR3 runs 13 residues. Trimming took 10 bases from V and 4 from J; bases not matched to a gene: 9. The germline gives CDR1 LNHDA, CDR2 SQIVND (reference sequence). The CDR3 DNA is TGTGCCACGGGAGGGGGGATAACTTACGAGCAGTACTTC. Its protein is CATGGGITYEQYF.

About this clonotype: Since the CDR3 does not end with the conserved phenylalanine or tryptophan, this likely comes from a read error. V is TRBV12-3 or TRBV12-4 and J is TRBJ2-5, with 9 positions matching TRBD1. Unmatched junction bases numbered 11, after V lost 4 bases and J lost 5 bases. CDR3 size: 16 residues. This chain's CDR3 is CASSSFRDREGETQYL. The CDR3 DNA is TGTGCCAGCAGTTCGTTCCGGGACAGGGAGGGGGAGACCCAGTACCTC.

The rearrangement joins TRBV10-2 to TRBJ1-1; 10 bases are shared with TRBD1. V was clipped by 10 bases and J by 10 bases; unmatched bases: 15. Germline V gene data show CDR1 as WSHSY and CDR2 as SAAADI. CDR3 length: 14 amino acids. The CDR3 sequence is CATHADRGPGGAFF. The CDR3 DNA is TGCGCCACTCACGCCGACAGGGGGCCGGGAGGAGCTTTCTTT.

V is TRBV7-2 and J is TRBJ1-6; 7 positions match TRBD1. This CDR3 comprises 15 residues. In germline, CDR1 is SGHTA, CDR2 FQGNSA. The V and J ends lost 3 bases and 3 bases, in that order; junction bases with no gene match: 2. The CDR3 nucleotides read TGTGCCAGCAGCTTGGCAGGGGGCTATAATTCACCCCTCCACTTT. Amino acid sequence: CASSLAGGYNSPLHF.

This clonotype has a count of ten or more. This rearrangement joins TRBV11-2 to TRBJ2-2; TRBD1 matches at 7 bases. Germline values: CDR1 SGHAT, CDR2 FQNNGV. This CDR3 region has 16 residues. Losses at the gene ends were 5 bases for V and 5 bases for J; bases not matched to a gene: 11. The CDR3 loop is CASSRRQGVSTGELFF. The CDR3 DNA reads as TGTGCCAGCAGCCGCCGACAGGGTGTATCGACCGGGGAGCTGTTTTTT.

This clonotype was detected many times. The DNA of the CDR3 is TGTGCCAGCAGTTTAAATCGGGCAGGGTCTCGGAACGAGCAGTACTTC. Translating gives CASSLNRAGSRNEQYF. The chain couples TRBV28 to TRBJ2-7; tentative D call: TRBD1 (5 bases). The V and J ends lost 2 bases and 5 bases respectively, with 19 bases between them. This CDR3 spans 16 amino acids. The germline V gene encodes CDR1 MDHEN and CDR2 SYDVKM.

In this sample, this clonotype turned up many times. This sequence joins TRBV5-6 and TRBJ1-5; 7 bases agree with TRBD1. This CDR3 contains 16 residues. Germline V gene lookup returns CDR1 SGHDT and CDR2 YYEEEE. Trimming removed 0 bases from V and 2 bases from J; junction bases left unmatched: 5. The chain's CDR3 is CASSLGQGNGNQPQHF. The DNA of the CDR3 is TGTGCCAGCAGCTTGGGACAGGGTAATGGCAATCAGCCCCAGCATTTT.

The rearrangement links TRBV11-2 to TRBJ2-7; tentatively, D is TRBD2 (6 bases). This CDR3 region has 13 residues. Trimming pared 5 bases from V and 4 bases from J, leaving 12 bases between. CDR1 and CDR2 (germline): SGHAT, FQNNGV. The chain's CDR3 is CASSATSLYEQYF. In nucleotides, the CDR3 is TGTGCCAGCAGCGCGACTAGTTTGTACGAGCAGTACTTC.

This clonotype was detected many times. V is TRBV15 and J is TRBJ1-1; D not resolved. V was clipped by 2 bases and J by 0 bases, with 10 bases between them. Germline-derived CDR1 and CDR2 are LNHNV and YYDKDF (reference sequence). CDR3 size: 15 residues. The CDR3 protein is CATSRNPGMNTEAFF. CDR3 nucleotide sequence: TGTGCCACCAGCAGAAACCCTGGGATGAACACTGAAGCTTTCTTT.

This clonotype occurred many times. This chain uses TRBV19 with TRBJ1-1, with D possibly being TRBD1 (5 bases). The V end was cut by 4 bases, the J end by 0 bases, with 9 bases between. The CDR3 totals 14 residues. Germline V gene lookup returns CDR1 LNHDA and CDR2 SQIVND (reference sequence). The CDR3 reads CASSTRQMNTEAFF. CDR3 DNA: TGTGCCAGTAGTACGAGACAGATGAACACTGAAGCTTTCTTT.

This clonotype showed up many times. This rearrangement joins TRBV28 to TRBJ1-5; D gene ambiguous. Germline values: CDR1 MDHEN, CDR2 SYDVKM. Trimming took 5 bases from V and 3 from J, leaving 8 bases between them. The CDR3 is made up of 13 amino acids. As DNA, the CDR3 is TGTGCCAGCAGTCCCCCCGCCAATCAGCCCCAGCATTTT. It specifies CASSPPANQPQHF.

This clonotype was counted at least ten times. V and J are TRBV7-3 and TRBJ2-3; no firm D call. The CDR3 covers 15 residues. V was cut by 1 base and J by 2 bases, with 10 bases left in between. Germline CDR1 reads SGHTA; CDR2 reads FQGTGA. CDR3 bases: TGTGCCAGCAGCTTAAGGGCCCTATACACAGATACGCAGTATTTT. It encodes CASSLRALYTDTQYF.

The chain couples TRBV12-3 or TRBV12-4 to TRBJ2-5, with D hard to call. The CDR3 is made up of 12 amino acids. Trimming removed 7 bases at V and 2 bases at J, with 8 bases between. CDR3 loop: CASTDEQETQYF. CDR3 DNA: TGTGCCAGCACAGACGAACAAGAGACCCAGTACTTC.

This chain joins TRBV5-1 and TRBJ1-2; D is undetermined. Germline CDR1 is SGHRS and CDR2 is YFSETQ. CDR3 length: 14 residues. V gave up 0 bases and J gave up 4 bases, with 10 bases separating them. CDR3 protein: CASSLAGSTYGYTF. The CDR3 DNA reads TGCGCCAGCAGCTTGGCCGGCAGTACCTATGGCTACACCTTC.

This clonotype was counted at least ten times. The chain links TRBV28 to TRBJ2-5; 8 bases line up with TRBD1. Germline assignment: CDR1 MDHEN and CDR2 SYDVKM. J was trimmed by 6 bases and V by 3 bases; bases with no gene match: 6. This CDR3 comprises 14 residues. In DNA form, the CDR3 reads TGTGCCAGCAGTTTCTCAGGGGGCGTGAAGACCCAGTACTTC. It encodes CASSFSGGVKTQYF. Based on the CDR3 plus reference TRBV28 and TRBJ2-5, the full variable domain is DVKVTQSSRYLVKRTGEKVFLECVQDMDHENMFWYRQDPGLGLRLIYFSYDVKMKEKGDIPEGYSVSREKKERFSLILESASTNQTSMYLCASSFSGGVKTQYFGPGTRLLVL.